These 20 T cell receptor beta chains originate from one sample sequenced in a study of beta chain features in type 1 diabetes. Every bit of the isolated RNA underwent reverse transcription, so sequencing read expressed TCRB transcripts. Profiled with immunoSEQ multiplex PCR; TCRdb holds only in-frame clones, not every one. The repertoire includes about 250,000 clones, over 12% of them detected once, and more than 0.02% sits in the top ten. The sequenced sample was naive CD4+ T cells from blood. Receptors were obtained from a woman aged 40 to 49 in good health.

This clone showed up just a few times. The chain employs TRBV5-4 and TRBJ1-1; no clear D. The ends were cut back, 2 bases at V and 0 bases at J, with 5 bases in the middle. Germline loops: CDR1 SGHNT, CDR2 YYREEE (reference sequence). There are 13 residues in the CDR3. The CDR3 DNA sequence: TGTGCCAGCAGCTTTCCTATGAACACTGAAGCTTTCTTT. Translated: CASSFPMNTEAFF. The full variable domain, its missing parts supplied by reference TRBV5-4 and TRBJ1-1, is ETGVTQSPTHLIKTRGQQVTLRCSSQSGHNTVSWYQQALGQGPQFIFQYYREEENGRGNFPPRFSGLQFPNYSSELNVNALELDDSALYLCASSFPMNTEAFFGQGTRLTVV.

V is TRBV27 and J is TRBJ1-5; D is uncertain. Germline V gene sequence: CDR1 MNHEY, CDR2 SMNVEV (reference sequence). Trimming pared 6 bases from V and 2 bases from J, leaving 11 bases between. CDR3 length equals 14 residues. CDR3 region: CASREREGNQPQHF. The CDR3 bases are TGTGCCAGCAGGGAGCGGGAGGGCAATCAGCCCCAGCATTTT.

The genes are TRBV19 and TRBJ2-5, with 10 bases matching TRBD2. V dropped 8 bases and J dropped 0; count of bases not matched to a gene: 3. Germline V lookup: CDR1 LNHDA, CDR2 SQIVND (reference sequence). The CDR3 extends over 14 amino acids. In DNA, the CDR3 is TGTGCCAGTGCTAGCGGGGGACACCAAGAGACCCAGTACTTC. Amino acids: CASASGGHQETQYF.

V gene TRBV10-3 combines with J gene TRBJ2-7; no firm D call. V lost 3 bases and J lost 0, with 9 bases in between. Looked up from germline, CDR1 is ENHRY and CDR2 is SYGVKD. The CDR3 contains 14 residues. The CDR3 coding sequence is TGTGCCATCAGTGAAAAGGCGGACTCCTACGAGCAGTACTTC. It codes for CAISEKADSYEQYF.

Only a few counts were recorded for this clone. This rearrangement joins TRBV5-1 to TRBJ2-7; maybe TRBD2 (7 bases). The CDR3 is 17 amino acids. The V gene's germline CDR1 is SGHRS and CDR2 YFSETQ. Trimming removed 4 bases from V and 0 bases from J, with 20 bases in between. The CDR3 region is CASSPLGGGASSYEQYF. CDR3 coding DNA: TGCGCCAGCAGCCCTCTGGGTGGGGGGGCAAGCTCCTACGAGCAGTACTTC.

This clone was counted only a few times. J is TRBJ1-4 and V is TRBV2, with unresolved D. The CDR3 covers 15 residues. The V gene's germline CDR1 is SNHLY and CDR2 FYNNEI. V lost 8 bases and J lost 6, with 19 bases in between. The CDR3 DNA reads as TGTGCCAGCGGCTTAGAAGGCGCACGGGATGAAAAACTGTTTTTT. This sequence encodes CASGLEGARDEKLFF.

The table lists this clone with a few counts. This rearrangement joins TRBV15 to TRBJ1-6, with D unclear. The CDR3 sequence is 13 residues long. The V and J ends lost 5 bases and 4 bases respectively, with 6 bases between them. The germline V gene encodes CDR1 LNHNV and CDR2 YYDKDF (reference sequence). The CDR3 region is CATSPSYNSPLHF. The CDR3 nucleotides read TGTGCCACCAGCCCGAGTTATAATTCACCCCTCCACTTT.

V is TRBV18 and J is TRBJ2-7; 10 bases fit TRBD1. V shed 8 bases, J shed 5 bases, and the junction held 9 bases outside the gene matches. Germline CDR1 is KGHSH and CDR2 is LQKENI. This CDR3 contains 14 residues. The CDR3 coding sequence is TGTGCCAGCCAACCGGGACAGGGGTTCCACGAGCAGTACTTC. Amino acid sequence: CASQPGQGFHEQYF.

Concerning this clone itself: Other DNA sequences within the sample encode an identical CDR3. The rearrangement joins TRBV5-1 to TRBJ2-7; 12 bases map to TRBD1. Trimming at V came to 4 bases and at J to 6 bases, leaving 5 bases not matched to a gene. The CDR3 contains 14 residues. The V gene's germline CDR1 is SGHRS and CDR2 YFSETQ. CDR3 sequence: CASSPGTGGGEQYF. The CDR3 nucleotides read TGCGCCAGCAGCCCCGGGACAGGGGGCGGCGAGCAGTACTTC.

Remarks on this clone: Compared with germline, one end of the junction differs, possibly owing to a read error. The CDR3 nucleotides are TGTGCCATCAGTAAGTCCTTTAACGACAGTATCGAGCAGTACTTC. Protein product: CAISKSFNDSIEQYF. The V call is TRBV10-3, the J call TRBJ2-7; maybe TRBD1 (5 bases). The CDR3 covers 15 residues. Germline V gives CDR1 ENHRY, CDR2 SYGVKD.

Only a few counts were recorded for this clone. V and J are TRBV12-5 and TRBJ1-5; D gene uncertain. The CDR3 consists of 20 residues. The germline V and J ends were trimmed by 6 bases and 1 base, with 28 bases remaining between them. Germline V gene lookup returns CDR1 LGHNT and CDR2 FRNRAP. The CDR3 region is CASGVEVTGTVYKSNQPQHF. The CDR3 coding sequence is TGTGCTAGTGGGGTGGAGGTCACCGGAACGGTGTATAAGAGCAATCAGCCCCAGCATTTT.

There are a few counts of this clone. DNA for the CDR3: TGTGCCAGCAAGGGCGGGAGCACAGATACGCAGTATTTT. This encodes CASKGGSTDTQYF. The V and J genes are TRBV2 and TRBJ2-3; a possible D gene is TRBD2 (5 bases). The CDR3 loop spans 13 amino acids. From germline, CDR1 is SNHLY and CDR2 FYNNEI. Trimming took 7 bases from V and 0 from J, leaving 8 bases between them.

The chain combines TRBV5-1 with TRBJ1-1, with 9 bases identical to TRBD1. Trimming at V came to 7 bases and at J to 5 bases, leaving 9 bases not matched to a gene. Germline CDR1 SGHRS, CDR2 YFSETQ. The CDR3 runs 14 residues. DNA for the CDR3: TGCGCCAGCTCGGTCCGGACAGGGGAGACTGAAGCTTTCTTT. This sequence encodes CASSVRTGETEAFF.

This clone was counted a few times. The V call is TRBV7-2, the J call TRBJ1-1, with 7 bases aligning to TRBD1. After removal of 1 base from V and 1 base from J, the junction contained 0 bases not matched to a gene. The CDR3 sequence is 14 residues long. Germline V gene data show CDR1 as SGHTA and CDR2 as FQGNSA. The CDR3 DNA sequence: TGTGCCAGCAGCTTAGACAGGGGGAACACTGAAGCTTTCTTT. This codes for CASSLDRGNTEAFF.

The sample holds a few counts of this clone. One end of the junction fails to match germline, which may point to a read error. The J gene is TRBJ2-7, the V gene TRBV2; the D gene is possibly TRBD1 (6 bases). The CDR3 is made up of 9 amino acids. Germline V gives CDR1 SNHLY, CDR2 FYNNEI. In nucleotides, the CDR3 is TGTGCCAGCAGTCCAAACAGGGACTTC. Translation: CASSPNRDF.

This clone was counted only a few times. V usage is TRBV5-1 and J usage is TRBJ1-1; the D is unclear. This CDR3 region has 14 residues. From germline, CDR1 is SGHRS and CDR2 YFSETQ. V dropped 5 bases and J dropped 1 base, with 12 bases sitting between them. The CDR3 loop reads CASSRGPPNTEAFF. The CDR3 DNA sequence: TGCGCCAGCAGTCGAGGGCCCCCGAACACTGAAGCTTTCTTT.

This clone came up a few times. The chain couples TRBV7-8 to TRBJ1-4; the match to TRBD1 covers 9 bases. This CDR3 region has 14 residues. From germline, CDR1 is SGHVS and CDR2 FQNEAQ. J gave up 7 bases and V 5 bases, and 5 bases lay outside the gene matches. Here the CDR3 reads CASSPDRGTEKLFF. The CDR3, as DNA: TGTGCCAGCAGCCCGGACAGGGGAACTGAAAAACTGTTTTTT.

A few counts support this clone. V and J are TRBV6-5 and TRBJ2-7; D gene uncertain. The length of the CDR3 is 14 residues. The germline V gene has CDR1 MNHEY and CDR2 SVGAGI. V lost 6 bases to trimming and J lost 0 bases, with 12 bases between them. CDR3: CASSPGHSSYEQYF. For the CDR3, the DNA is TGTGCCAGCAGCCCCGGTCACTCCTCCTACGAGCAGTACTTC.

This clone appeared a few times. V and J are TRBV5-4 and TRBJ2-5; D is possibly TRBD1 (6 bases). Germline CDR1 and CDR2: SGHNT and YYREEE (reference sequence). V lost 4 bases and J 1 base, leaving 14 bases between the germline ends. The CDR3 length is 15 residues. The CDR3 protein is CASSLPGVVQETQYF. The CDR3 DNA reads TGTGCCAGCAGCCTTCCAGGGGTAGTCCAAGAGACCCAGTACTTC.

The chain recombines TRBV6-4 with TRBJ1-1; the match to TRBD1 covers 8 bases. The CDR3 runs 14 residues. Germline lookup yields CDR1 MRHNA and CDR2 SNTAGT. Trimming removed 6 bases from V and 1 base from J; junction bases left unmatched: 4. Here the CDR3 DNA reads TGTGCCAGCAGGCAGACAGGGGAGAACACTGAAGCTTTCTTT. Protein sequence: CASRQTGENTEAFF.